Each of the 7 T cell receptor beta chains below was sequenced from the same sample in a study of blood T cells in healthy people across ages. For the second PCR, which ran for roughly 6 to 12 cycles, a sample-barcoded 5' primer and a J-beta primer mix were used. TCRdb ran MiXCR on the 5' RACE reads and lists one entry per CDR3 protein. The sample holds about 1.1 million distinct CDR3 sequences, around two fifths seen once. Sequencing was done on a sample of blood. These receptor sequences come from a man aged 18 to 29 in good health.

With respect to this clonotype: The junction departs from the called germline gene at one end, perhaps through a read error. This chain's CDR3 is CVSSLNGGYNEQFF. The CDR3 DNA reads TGTGTCAGCAGTCTAAACGGGGGATACAATGAGCAGTTCTTC. This chain uses TRBV6-5 with TRBJ2-1, with D maybe TRBD2 (6 bases). The CDR3 totals 14 residues. Germline CDR1 MNHEY, CDR2 SVGAGI.

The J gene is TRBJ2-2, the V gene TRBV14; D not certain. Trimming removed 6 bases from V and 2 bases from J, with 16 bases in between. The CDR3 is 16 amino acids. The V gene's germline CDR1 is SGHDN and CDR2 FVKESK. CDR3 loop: CASRKTNRVNTGELFF. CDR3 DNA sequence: TGTGCCAGCAGAAAAACTAACCGGGTTAACACCGGGGAGCTGTTTTTT.

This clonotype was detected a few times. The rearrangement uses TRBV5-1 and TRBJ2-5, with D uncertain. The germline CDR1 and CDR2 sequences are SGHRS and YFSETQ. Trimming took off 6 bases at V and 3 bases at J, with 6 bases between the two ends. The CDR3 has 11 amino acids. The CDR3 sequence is CASKYEETQYF. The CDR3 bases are TGCGCCAGCAAATATGAAGAGACCCAGTACTTC.

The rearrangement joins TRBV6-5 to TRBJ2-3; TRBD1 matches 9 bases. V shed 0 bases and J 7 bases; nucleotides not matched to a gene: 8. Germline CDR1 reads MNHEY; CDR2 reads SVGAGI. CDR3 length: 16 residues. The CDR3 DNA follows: TGTGCCAGCAGTTACTCCCCGGGACAGGGCACTTATACGCAGTATTTT. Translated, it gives CASSYSPGQGTYTQYF.

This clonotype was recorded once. CDR3 protein: CSAWSGRELSTNTQYF. The CDR3 nucleotides are TGCAGTGCTTGGTCAGGCAGGGAGCTGTCAACGAATACGCAGTATTTT. This chain joins TRBV20-1 and TRBJ2-3; either TRBD1 or TRBD2 may supply D (5 bases each). V was cut by 5 bases and J by 7 bases, with 25 bases left in between. The CDR3 consists of 16 residues. Germline CDR1 DFQATT, CDR2 SNEGSKA (reference sequence).

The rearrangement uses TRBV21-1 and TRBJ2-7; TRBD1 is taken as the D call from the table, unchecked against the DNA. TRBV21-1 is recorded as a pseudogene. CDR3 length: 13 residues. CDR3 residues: CASSSREWNEQYF. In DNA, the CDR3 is TGTGCCAGCAGCAGCAGGGAATGGAATGAGCAGTACTTC.

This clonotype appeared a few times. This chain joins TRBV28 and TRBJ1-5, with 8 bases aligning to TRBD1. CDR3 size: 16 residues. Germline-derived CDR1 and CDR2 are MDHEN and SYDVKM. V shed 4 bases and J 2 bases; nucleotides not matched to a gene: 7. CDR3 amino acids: CASSSPDRDGNQPQHF. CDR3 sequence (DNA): TGTGCCAGCAGTTCCCCGGACAGGGATGGCAATCAGCCCCAGCATTTT.